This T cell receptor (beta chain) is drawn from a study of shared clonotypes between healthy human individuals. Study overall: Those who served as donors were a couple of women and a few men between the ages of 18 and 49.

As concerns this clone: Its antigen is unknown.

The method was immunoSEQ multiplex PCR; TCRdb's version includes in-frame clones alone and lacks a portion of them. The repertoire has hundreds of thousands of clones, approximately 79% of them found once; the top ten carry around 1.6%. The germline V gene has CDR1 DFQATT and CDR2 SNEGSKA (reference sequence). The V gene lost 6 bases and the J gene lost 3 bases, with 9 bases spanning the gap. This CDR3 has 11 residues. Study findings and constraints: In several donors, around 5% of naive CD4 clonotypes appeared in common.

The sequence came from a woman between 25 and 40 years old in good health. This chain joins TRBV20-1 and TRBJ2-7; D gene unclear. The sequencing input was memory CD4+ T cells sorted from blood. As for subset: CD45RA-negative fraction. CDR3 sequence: CSADVGYEQYF. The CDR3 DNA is TGCAGTGCAGACGTGGGCTACGAGCAGTACTTC.